Shown below are 16 T cell receptor beta chains from a single sample sequenced in a study of shared clonotypes between healthy human individuals. TCRdb's table, derived via immunoSEQ multiplex PCR, lists solely in-frame clones and lacks some. The sample includes hundreds of thousands of clones, 70% to 80% of them seen just once. The source material was PBMCs. These receptors originate from a woman aged 40 to 50 in good health. Some clones in this sample may be carry-over from other donors' samples.

The V gene is TRBV9, the J gene TRBJ2-3; perhaps TRBD1 as D (5 bases). Per germline, CDR1 SGDLS and CDR2 YYNGEE. Deletions cut 4 bases from V and 1 base from J, with 13 bases between. The length of the CDR3 is 15 residues. The CDR3 is CASSSGPERTDTQYF. DNA of the CDR3: TGTGCCAGCAGCTCAGGGCCAGAGCGCACAGATACGCAGTATTTT.

The chain employs TRBV18 and TRBJ1-2; D not certain. Deletions cut 2 bases from V and 1 base from J, with 11 bases between. Germline V CDR1 and CDR2: KGHSH, LQKENI. The CDR3 length is 15 residues. CDR3 loop: CASSPMSRNNYGYTF. CDR3 nucleotide sequence: TGTGCCAGCTCACCAATGTCACGGAATAACTATGGCTACACCTTC.

The chain has TRBV25-1 and TRBJ2-3; D perhaps matches TRBD1 (5 bases). In germline, CDR1 is MGHDK, CDR2 SYGVNS. The CDR3 runs 15 residues. Trimming took off 11 bases at V and 1 base at J, with 19 bases between the two ends. DNA of the CDR3: TGTGCCGCACAAGGGGTGGCAACCGGCACAGATACGCAGTATTTT. It translates to CAAQGVATGTDTQYF.

This clone was seen only once. The chain joins TRBV6-1 to TRBJ1-2; D possibly corresponds to TRBD1 (5 bases). Germline CDR1 is MNHNS and CDR2 is SASEGT. Trimming pared 6 bases from V and 4 bases from J, leaving 9 bases between. The CDR3 contains 12 residues. The CDR3 bases are TGTGCCAGCAGGGCCAGGGCCTATGGCTACACCTTC. This translates into CASRARAYGYTF.

This chain links TRBV30 with TRBJ1-2; 7 bases line up with TRBD1. The trim removed 7 bases at V and 8 bases at J, leaving 16 bases unmatched. CDR1 is GTSNPN, CDR2 SVGIG, per germline (reference sequence). The CDR3 covers 14 residues. CDR3 sequence: CASRPQRDSGGYTF. The CDR3 DNA is TGTGCCTCAAGGCCTCAACGGGACAGTGGGGGCTACACCTTC. Complete variable domain (other parts from reference TRBV30 and TRBJ1-2): SQTIHQWPATLVQPVGSPLSLECTVEGTSNPNLYWYRQAAGRGLQLLFYSVGIGQISSEVPQNLSASRPQDRQFILSSKKLLLSDSGFYLCASRPQRDSGGYTFGSGTRLTVV.

The V gene is TRBV10-1, the J gene TRBJ2-7; 8 nucleotides align to TRBD2. Germline trimming cut 6 bases from V and 3 bases from J; bases unmatched to any gene: 10. Germline V lookup: CDR1 WNHNN, CDR2 SYGVQD (reference sequence). CDR3 length equals 15 residues. The CDR3 loop reads CASRHSGTRNYEQYF. CDR3 bases: TGCGCCAGCAGGCACTCCGGGACTAGAAACTACGAGCAGTACTTC.

About this clone: A far larger clone is only one base removed, so a read error is likely. The chain joins TRBV10-2 to TRBJ1-1, with D maybe TRBD1 (5 bases). The CDR3 has 15 residues. Germline-derived CDR1 and CDR2 are WSHSY and SAAADI. The CDR3 coding sequence is TGCGCCTCGGGGGAGGCGGACCGTCGGGGTCCTGAAGCTTCCTTT. It specifies CASGEADRRGPEASF.

This chain joins TRBV9 and TRBJ2-5, with D perhaps TRBD1 (6 bases). The CDR3 contains 12 residues. Looked up from germline, CDR1 is SGDLS and CDR2 is YYNGEE. V lost 5 bases to trimming and J lost 5 bases, with 10 bases between them. The CDR3 DNA reads as TGTGCCAGCAGTTTGCAGGGGGAGACCCAGTACTTC. This translates into CASSLQGETQYF.

This clone was detected a few times. The rearrangement joins TRBV28 to TRBJ2-7; D possibly uses TRBD1 or TRBD2 (6 bases each). Trimming shortened V by 7 bases and J by 4 bases, and 20 bases separated the two germline ends. The CDR3 is made up of 15 amino acids. Germline CDR1 and CDR2: MDHEN and SYDVKM. The CDR3 region is CASKFSVGGSYEQYF. The DNA of the CDR3 is TGTGCCAGCAAATTCTCGGTGGGGGGCTCTTACGAGCAGTACTTC.

Comment on this clone: An end of the junction does not agree with germline; a read error may underlie this. The identical CDR3 is also encoded by other nucleotide sequences in the sample. The rearrangement uses TRBV2 and TRBJ1-1; 7 bases agree with TRBD1. The germline CDR1 and CDR2 sequences are SNHLY and FYNNEI. This CDR3 has 14 amino acids. This CDR3 is CASSVDRVNTEAFF. CDR3 coding DNA: TGTGCCAGCAGTGTCGACAGGGTGAACACTGAAGCTTTCTTC.

This clone was counted many times. The same CDR3 is also encoded by other DNA sequences in this sample. This CDR3 reads CASSTNTDTQYF. The DNA for the CDR3 is TGTGCCAGCAGCACCAACACAGATACGCAGTATTTT. The chain couples TRBV9 to TRBJ2-3; D is ambiguous. Germline V CDR1 and CDR2: SGDLS, YYNGEE. Trimming cost V 4 bases and J 2 bases, with 5 bases left between them. This CDR3 is 12 amino acids long.

The chain is built from TRBV11-2 and TRBJ1-4; 7 nucleotides line up with TRBD1. CDR3 length: 14 amino acids. Germline V gives CDR1 SGHAT, CDR2 FQNNGV. V was pared by 2 bases and J by 4 bases, with 1 base of the junction left unmatched. This CDR3 reads CASSLNRGNEKLFF. The DNA of the CDR3 is TGTGCCAGCAGCTTAAACAGGGGTAATGAAAAACTGTTTTTT.

The chain recombines TRBV5-1 with TRBJ2-1; 11 nucleotides align to TRBD2. The CDR3 consists of 15 residues. V was clipped by 4 bases and J by 2 bases; unmatched bases: 2. CDR1 is SGHRS and CDR2 is YFSETQ in the germline V gene. CDR3 sequence reads: CASSPTSGTYNEQFF. The CDR3 DNA reads as TGCGCCAGCAGCCCGACTAGCGGGACCTACAATGAGCAGTTCTTC.

V gene TRBV30 combines with J gene TRBJ2-3; TRBD2 matches at 14 bases. The length of the CDR3 is 18 residues. V dropped 3 bases and J dropped 8; count of bases not matched to a gene: 16. Germline CDR1 GTSNPN, CDR2 SVGIG (reference sequence). In DNA, the CDR3 is TGTGCCTGGAGACAGAGCCCTTGGACTAGCGGGAGGCTTACTACGCAGTATTTT. This codes for CAWRQSPWTSGRLTTQYF.

CDR3 nucleotide sequence: TGTGCCAGCAGTTCAGTTGGACTAGCGGCTTACGAGCAGTACTTC. Translating it yields CASSSVGLAAYEQYF. The V call is TRBV28, the J call TRBJ2-5; 10 bases fit TRBD2. The DNA matches TRBJ2-7 better at its end, which makes the J call doubtful. The length of the CDR3 is 15 residues. The germline gives CDR1 MDHEN, CDR2 SYDVKM.

This clone was detected many times. Other DNA sequences from this sample encode an identical CDR3 as well. The chain recombines TRBV7-9 with TRBJ1-2; a weak D match, TRBD1 (5 bases). There are 18 residues in the CDR3. Trimming pared 5 bases from V and 7 bases from J, leaving 29 bases between. Germline loops: CDR1 SEHNR, CDR2 FQNEAQ (reference sequence). The CDR3 bases are TGTGCCAGCAGCCGACCTCCTGGGACCTCCACCACACGGGGTGGCTACACCTTC. Its translation is CASSRPPGTSTTRGGYTF.